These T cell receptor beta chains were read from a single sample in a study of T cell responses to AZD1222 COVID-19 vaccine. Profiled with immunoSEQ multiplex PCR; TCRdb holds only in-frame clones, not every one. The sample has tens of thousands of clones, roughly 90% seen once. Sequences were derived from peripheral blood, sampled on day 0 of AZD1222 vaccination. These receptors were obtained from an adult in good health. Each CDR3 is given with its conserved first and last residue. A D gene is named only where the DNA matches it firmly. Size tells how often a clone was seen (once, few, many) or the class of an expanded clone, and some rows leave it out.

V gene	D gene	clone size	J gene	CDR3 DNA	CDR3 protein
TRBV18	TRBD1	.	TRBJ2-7	TGTGCCAGCTCCCCCCTGGGACAGGAAAGCTCCTACGAGCAGTACTTC	CASSPLGQESSYEQYF
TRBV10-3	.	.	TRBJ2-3	TGTGCCACGACGTATCTGGGCGGCACAGATACGCAGTATTTT	CATTYLGGTDTQYF
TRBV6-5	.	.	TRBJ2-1	TGTGCCAGCAGTAGACAAGATGGGTTCAATGAGCAGTTCTTC	CASSRQDGFNEQFF
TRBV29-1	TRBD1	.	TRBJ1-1	TGCAGCGGGACAGGGGGCCGGGACACTGAAGCTTTCTTT	CSGTGGRDTEAFF
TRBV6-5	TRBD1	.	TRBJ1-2	TGTGCCAGCAGTAGGACAGGGTCTATTCATGGCTACACCTTC	CASSRTGSIHGYTF
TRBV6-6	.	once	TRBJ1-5	TGTGCCAGCAGTCAGGGTTTTAGCAATCAGCCCCAGCATTTT	CASSQGFSNQPQHF
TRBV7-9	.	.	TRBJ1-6	TGTGCCAGCAGCTTGGGTCGACAGAATTCACCCCTCCACTTT	CASSLGRQNSPLHF
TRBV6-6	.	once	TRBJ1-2	TGTGCCAGCAGCCTCGACGGGATCGGGGGCTACACCTTC	CASSLDGIGGYTF
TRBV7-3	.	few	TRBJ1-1	TGTGCCAGCAGCTTAACTGGGACCGCCTTGAACACTGAAGCTTTCTTT	CASSLTGTALNTEAFF
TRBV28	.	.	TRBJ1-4	TGTGCCAGCAGTCCTGGGGGCAGGGGCGATGAAAAACTGTTTTTT	CASSPGGRGDEKLFF
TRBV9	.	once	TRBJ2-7	TGTGCCAGCAGCCCAACTTTACTAGGGGGCTCCTACGAGCAGTACTTC	CASSPTLLGGSYEQYF
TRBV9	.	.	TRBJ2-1	TGTGCCAGCAGCGTAGCTTGGGGGTCGAGCTCCTACAATGAGCAGTTCTTC	CASSVAWGSSSYNEQFF
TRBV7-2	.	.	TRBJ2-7	TGTGCCAGCAGCTCCCCCCCCTACGAGCAGTACTTC	CASSSPPYEQYF
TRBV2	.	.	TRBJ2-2	TGTGCCAGCAGTGAAGCGACTTACACCGGGGAGCTGTTTTTT	CASSEATYTGELFF
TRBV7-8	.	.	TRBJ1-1	TGTGCCAGCAGCTTAATGGGTGTTTCCGACACTGAAGCTTTCTTT	CASSLMGVSDTEAFF
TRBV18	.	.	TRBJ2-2	TGTGCCAGCTCACCCCTCGGAGTCCCCGGGGAGCTGTTTTTT	CASSPLGVPGELFF
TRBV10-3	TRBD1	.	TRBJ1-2	TGTGCCATCACTGGACAGGGGGCATGGGGCTACACCTTC	CAITGQGAWGYTF
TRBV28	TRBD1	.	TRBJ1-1	TGTGCCAGCATGCCAGGGGGATTGAACACTGAAGCTTTCTTT	CASMPGGLNTEAFF
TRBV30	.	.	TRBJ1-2	TGTGCCTGGAGCATCAACTATGGCTACACCTTC	CAWSINYGYTF
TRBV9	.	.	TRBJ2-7	TGTGCCAGCAGTCAAGGCTACGAGCAGTACTTC	CASSQGYEQYF
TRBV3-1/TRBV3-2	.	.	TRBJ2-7	TGTGCCAGCAGCCAGGCAGGGTATTACGAGCAGTACTTC	CASSQAGYYEQYF
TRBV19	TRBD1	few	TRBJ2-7	TGTGCCAGTAGACCCGTTGCAGGGGGAGAGTACGAGCAGTACTTC	CASRPVAGGEYEQYF
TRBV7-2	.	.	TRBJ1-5	TGTGCCAGCAGCCCGCTGGGTAGCAATCAGCCCCAGCATTTT	CASSPLGSNQPQHF
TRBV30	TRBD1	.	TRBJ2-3	TGTGCCTGGAGTTTGGACAGGCGCACAGATACGCAGTATTTT	CAWSLDRRTDTQYF
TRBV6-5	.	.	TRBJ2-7	TGTGCCAGCAGTAACAGACCAGTCGGTGAAAACGAGCAGTACTTC	CASSNRPVGENEQYF
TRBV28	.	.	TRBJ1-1	TGTGCCAGCAGTTTCACCGATCTATTAAGGGGTGAAGCTTTCTTT	CASSFTDLLRGEAFF
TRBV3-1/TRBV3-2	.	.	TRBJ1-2	TGTGCCAGCAGCCAAGATGAAAGTGGCTACACCTTC	CASSQDESGYTF